A single sample is the source of the 8 T cell receptor beta chains below, sequenced in a study of siplizumab effects on memory and regulatory T cells. The table came from immunoSEQ multiplex PCR; TCRdb's copy has only in-frame clones and leaves some out. There are 85,000 to 130,000 clones in the sample; around 94% occur only once, and over 0.55% lies in the top ten. Source material: Tregs sorted from blood. These receptors were taken from a human donor in good health.

In nucleotides, the CDR3 is TGTGCCTGGAGTAAAGTCGGGCTAGCGGGGAGGCGATCCTCCTACGAGCAGTACTTC. Residues: CAWSKVGLAGRRSSYEQYF. V and J are TRBV30 and TRBJ2-7; 9 bases are shared with TRBD2. The CDR3 extends over 19 amino acids. V gave up 2 bases and J gave up 0 bases; unmatched junction bases: 17. The germline V gene has CDR1 GTSNPN and CDR2 SVGIG (reference sequence).

The CDR3 is CASSDRGGSGSTGVAYEQYF. The CDR3 nucleotides read TGTGCCAGCAGTGACCGAGGTGGTAGCGGGAGCACCGGGGTGGCATACGAGCAGTACTTC. The chain recombines TRBV6-1 with TRBJ2-7, with 9 bases fitting TRBD2. Germline V CDR1 and CDR2: MNHNS, SASEGT. With V trimmed by 3 bases and J by 4 bases, 22 bases remained unmatched. The CDR3 extends over 20 amino acids.

This clone was counted a single time. The chain couples TRBV13 to TRBJ1-2, with D perhaps TRBD1 (5 bases). The CDR3 runs 14 residues. The germline gives CDR1 PRHDT, CDR2 FYEKMQ (reference sequence). Trimming took 5 bases from V and 8 from J, leaving 18 bases between them. CDR3 protein: CASSRTPPGDGYTF. The CDR3 DNA reads as TGTGCCAGCAGCCGTACTCCCCCGGGGGACGGCTACACCTTC.

In this sample, this clone turned up once. The chain uses TRBV27 and TRBJ2-7; 10 positions match TRBD2. Germline V gene data show CDR1 as MNHEY and CDR2 as SMNVEV (reference sequence). The CDR3 spans 14 residues. The V and J ends lost 5 bases and 4 bases, in that order; junction bases with no gene match: 5. The CDR3 here is CASSGSGRGYEQYF. CDR3 in DNA: TGTGCCAGCAGTGGGAGCGGGAGGGGATACGAGCAGTACTTC.

The chain has TRBV5-1 and TRBJ2-2, with D perhaps TRBD1 (6 bases). V lost 3 bases and J lost 4, with 10 bases in between. Per the germline V gene, CDR1 is SGHRS and CDR2 is YFSETQ. The CDR3 has 14 amino acids. CDR3 in DNA: TGCGCCAGCAGCTCAGGACAGTTCACCGGGGAGCTGTTTTTT. It is translated as CASSSGQFTGELFF.

The chain is built from TRBV5-1 and TRBJ2-5; 8 bases agree with TRBD2. V lost 1 base to trimming and J lost 4 bases; unmatched junction nucleotides: 3. Germline V lookup: CDR1 SGHRS, CDR2 YFSETQ. CDR3 length: 14 amino acids. Here the CDR3 reads CASSLTGGIETQYF. The DNA for the CDR3 is TGCGCCAGCAGCTTGACGGGGGGGATAGAGACCCAGTACTTC.

This clone was seen a single time. The genes are TRBV7-2 and TRBJ2-1; D perhaps matches TRBD2 (5 bases). The ends were cut back, 5 bases at V and 5 bases at J, with 13 bases in the middle. This CDR3 contains 14 residues. Per germline, CDR1 SGHTA and CDR2 FQGNSA. CDR3 bases: TGTGCCAGCAGCGGCAGTCGAGGGAACAATGAGCAGTTCTTC. Amino acid sequence: CASSGSRGNNEQFF.

The chain links TRBV29-1 to TRBJ2-7; D gene unclear. CDR1 and CDR2 from the germline V gene are SQVTM and ANQGSEA. There are 12 residues in the CDR3. V lost 4 bases and J 3 bases, leaving 10 bases between the germline ends. CDR3 bases: TGCAGCGTTGCTCTTTCTAGCTACGAGCAGTACTTC. Encoded protein: CSVALSSYEQYF.